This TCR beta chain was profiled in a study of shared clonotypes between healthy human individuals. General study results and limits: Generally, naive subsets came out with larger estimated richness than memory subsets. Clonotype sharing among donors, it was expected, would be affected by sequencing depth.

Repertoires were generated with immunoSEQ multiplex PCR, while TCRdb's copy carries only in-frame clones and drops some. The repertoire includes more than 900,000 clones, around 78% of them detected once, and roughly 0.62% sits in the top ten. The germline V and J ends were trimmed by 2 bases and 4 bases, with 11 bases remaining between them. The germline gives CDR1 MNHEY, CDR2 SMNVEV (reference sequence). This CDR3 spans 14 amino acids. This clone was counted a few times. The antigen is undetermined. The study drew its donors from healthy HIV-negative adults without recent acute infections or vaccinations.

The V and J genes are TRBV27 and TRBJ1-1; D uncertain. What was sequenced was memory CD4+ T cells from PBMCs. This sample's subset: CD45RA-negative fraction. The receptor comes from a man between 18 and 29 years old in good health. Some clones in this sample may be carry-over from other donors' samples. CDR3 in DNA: TGTGCCAGCAGTTTAAAGCACCTGGGCACTGAAGCTTTCTTT. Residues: CASSLKHLGTEAFF.